A single sample is the source of the 10 T cell receptor beta chains below, sequenced in a study of blood T cell repertoires in COVID-19. TCRdb's copy holds only in-frame clones and misses some; the assay was immunoSEQ multiplex PCR. The data contain roughly 120,000 clones, about 85% of them seen just once; the ten biggest clones take up more than 10%. Sequencing used peripheral blood. The receptors were gathered from a human donor in a cohort sampled during active COVID-19.

The V and J genes are TRBV6-4 and TRBJ2-1; maybe TRBD2 (6 bases). Germline V CDR1 and CDR2: MRHNA, SNTAGT. There are 14 residues in the CDR3. V gave up 4 bases and J gave up 2 bases, with 9 bases separating them. Here the CDR3 reads CASSAGETYNEQFF. The CDR3 nucleotides are TGTGCCAGCAGTGCGGGGGAAACCTACAATGAGCAGTTCTTC.

The gene calls are TRBV7-2 and TRBJ2-1; tentatively, D is TRBD1 (6 bases). In germline, CDR1 is SGHTA, CDR2 FQGNSA. The V end was cut by 1 base, the J end by 7 bases, with 11 bases between. This CDR3 has 14 amino acids. The CDR3 protein is CASSLEGGWNEQFF. The CDR3 DNA reads as TGTGCCAGCAGCTTAGAAGGGGGATGGAATGAGCAGTTCTTC. The full variable domain, with the rest looked up from reference TRBV7-2 and TRBJ2-1, is GAGVSQSPSNKVTEKGKDVELRCDPISGHTALYWYRQSLGQGLEFLIYFQGNSAPDKSGLPSDRFSAERTGGSVSTLTIQRTQQEDSAVYLCASSLEGGWNEQFFGPGTRLTVL.

The V and J genes are TRBV24-1 and TRBJ1-2; D perhaps matches TRBD1 (5 bases). Germline V gene sequence: CDR1 KGHDR, CDR2 SFDVKD. V was trimmed by 4 bases and J by 1 base, leaving 9 bases between them. This CDR3 region has 14 residues. CDR3 nucleotide sequence: TGTGCCACCAGTGAGACAGACAGTAACTATGGCTACACCTTC. Its translation is CATSETDSNYGYTF.

This clone was detected only a few times. The chain recombines TRBV5-4 with TRBJ1-1; a weak D match, TRBD1 (6 bases). Trimming pared 3 bases from V and 4 bases from J, leaving 10 bases between. This CDR3 has 13 amino acids. Germline-derived CDR1 and CDR2 are SGHNT and YYREEE (reference sequence). The CDR3 DNA sequence: TGTGCCAGCAGCTCCCAAGGGGGCACTGAAGCTTTCTTT. Translation gives CASSSQGGTEAFF.

The chain uses TRBV28 and TRBJ2-7, with D possibly matching TRBD2 (8 bases). The V end lost 6 bases, the J end lost 4 bases, and 16 bases lay between the germline ends. The CDR3 spans 14 residues. CDR1 and CDR2 from the germline V gene are MDHEN and SYDVKM. The CDR3 region has the DNA TGTGCCAGCAGGCGGGGGGACAGTGGTTACGAGCAGTACTTC. This encodes CASRRGDSGYEQYF. Full variable domain (missing parts from reference TRBV28 and TRBJ2-7): DVKVTQSSRYLVKRTGEKVFLECVQDMDHENMFWYRQDPGLGLRLIYFSYDVKMKEKGDIPEGYSVSREKKERFSLILESASTNQTSMYLCASRRGDSGYEQYFGPGTRLTVT.

The chain recombines TRBV5-5 with TRBJ2-3, with 7 positions matching TRBD2. Germline assignment: CDR1 SGHKS and CDR2 YYEKEE (reference sequence). The CDR3 sequence is 15 residues long. The V segment lost 4 bases and the J segment 0 bases; nucleotides outside the gene matches: 5. The CDR3 sequence is CASSGGDPSTDTQYF. The CDR3 nucleotides read TGTGCCAGCAGCGGGGGGGATCCGAGCACAGATACGCAGTATTTT. Using reference TRBV5-5 and TRBJ2-3 for the parts outside the CDR3, the full variable domain is DAGVTQSPTHLIKTRGQQVTLRCSPISGHKSVSWYQQVLGQGPQFIFQYYEKEERGRGNFPDRFSARQFPNYSSELNVNALLLGDSALYLCASSGGDPSTDTQYFGPGTRLTVL.

This clone was counted only a few times. The chain carries TRBV6-4 and TRBJ1-1; D gene uncertain. CDR1 and CDR2 (germline): MRHNA, SNTAGT. V lost 6 bases to trimming and J lost 7 bases, with 12 bases between them. This CDR3 is 12 amino acids long. The CDR3 spells CASRSIEGEAFF. The CDR3 DNA follows: TGTGCCAGCAGGAGTATTGAGGGTGAAGCTTTCTTT.

V gene TRBV14 combines with J gene TRBJ2-1; D unresolved. This CDR3 region has 13 residues. Germline CDR1 and CDR2: SGHDN and FVKESK. The V gene lost 0 bases and the J gene lost 6 bases, with 6 bases spanning the gap. Written as DNA, the CDR3 is TGTGCCAGCAGCCAAGAGAGGTTCAATGAGCAGTTCTTC. Translating gives CASSQERFNEQFF.

The gene calls are TRBV7-2 and TRBJ1-3, with D hard to call. Per germline, CDR1 SGHTA and CDR2 FQGNSA. V lost 5 bases, J lost 0 bases, and 5 bases lay in between. The CDR3 covers 13 residues. The CDR3 loop is CASSTFSGNTIYF. The CDR3, as DNA: TGTGCCAGCAGCACTTTCTCTGGAAACACCATATATTTT.

The chain has TRBV11-2 and TRBJ2-2, with 9 bases fitting TRBD1. CDR1 is SGHAT, CDR2 FQNNGV, per germline. The CDR3 has 16 residues. The ends lost 3 bases at V and 3 bases at J; junction bases unmatched: 5. CDR3 coding DNA: TGTGCCAGCAGCTTGGGACAGGGAATATACACCGGGGAGCTGTTTTTT. Translation: CASSLGQGIYTGELFF.